The next 4 T cell receptor beta chains were all read from a single sample in a study of T cell repertoires in cytomegalovirus infection. These TCRs are of unknown antigen specificity. TCRdb re-called the reads with MiXCR, one entry per CDR3 protein. This sample has 650,000 to 900,000 distinct CDR3 sequences, with 25% to 30% found just once. This sample comprised cultured CD8+ T cells from PBMCs, obtained from culture after CMV antigen stimulation. Receptors originate from a human donor in good health (CMV status not recorded). Some clones in this sample may be carry-over from other donors' samples.

This clonotype was seen ten or more times. A junction boundary mismatches the germline segment, possibly from a read error. The chain recombines TRBV27 with TRBJ1-1; D gene uncertain. Looked up from germline, CDR1 is MNHEY and CDR2 is SMNVEV (reference sequence). The CDR3 sequence is 13 residues long. CDR3 region: CASSLGQNTEAFF. The CDR3 DNA reads as TGTGCTAGCAGCTTAGGTCAGAACACTGAAGCTTTCTTT.

This clonotype was seen more than once but under ten times. The gene calls are TRBV7-9 and TRBJ2-1, with TRBD1 as a possible D gene (6 bases). Germline CDR1 is SEHNR and CDR2 is FQNEAQ (reference sequence). This CDR3 region has 16 residues. V shed 5 bases and J shed 1 base, with 15 bases lying between them. The CDR3, as DNA: TGTGCCAGCAGCCCCCGGGACACCGAGTCCTACAATGAGCAGTTCTTC. Encoded protein: CASSPRDTESYNEQFF.

This chain joins TRBV7-9 and TRBJ1-1, with 9 bases lining up with TRBD1. J gave up 1 base and V 4 bases, and 10 bases lay outside the gene matches. This CDR3 region has 17 residues. The germline V gene has CDR1 SEHNR and CDR2 FQNEAQ (reference sequence). In DNA, the CDR3 is TGTGCCAGCAGCTCATGGGGACAGGGCAATACGAACACTGAAGCTTTCTTT. This translates into CASSSWGQGNTNTEAFF.

The CDR3 bases are TGTGCCAGCGGATCCGGGGACGATCTTGAGCAGTTCTTC. Translating gives CASGSGDDLEQFF. The V gene is TRBV6-1, the J gene TRBJ2-1, with D perhaps TRBD1 or TRBD2 (5 bases each). The CDR3 contains 13 residues. Germline V CDR1 and CDR2: MNHNS, SASEGT. V lost 8 bases and J lost 9, with 17 bases in between.